One and the same sample provided the 3 T cell receptor beta chains below, sequenced in a study of cytomegalovirus exposure and HLA in healthy donors. Vbeta (60) and Jbeta (13) primers were used in the PCR. Data came from immunoSEQ multiplex PCR; TCRdb stores just in-frame clones and leaves some out. The sample contains 95,000 to 120,000 clones, 70% to 85% of which appear only once. Sample: PBMCs. The source is a woman under 30 in good health and CMV-seronegative.

This sequence joins TRBV6-1 and TRBJ1-4; unclear D gene. Trimming left V 6 bases short and J 8 bases short, with 13 bases between. The CDR3 totals 13 residues. Germline CDR1 and CDR2: MNHNS and SASEGT. This CDR3 reads CASSPEGREKLFF. The CDR3 DNA sequence: TGTGCCAGCAGCCCCGAGGGAAGAGAAAAACTGTTTTTT.

The CDR3 protein is CASSAQGMDGYTF. CDR3 nucleotide sequence: TGTGCCAGCAGTGCCCAGGGAATGGATGGCTACACCTTC. V and J are TRBV2 and TRBJ1-2; D possibly corresponds to TRBD1 (5 bases). CDR1 and CDR2 (germline): SNHLY, FYNNEI. V dropped 4 bases and J dropped 6 bases, with 12 bases sitting between them. The CDR3 loop spans 13 amino acids.

The chain is built from TRBV9 and TRBJ2-1, with TRBD2 identical over 7 bases. With V trimmed by 3 bases and J by 2 bases, 5 bases remained unmatched. Germline V gene lookup returns CDR1 SGDLS and CDR2 YYNGEE. The CDR3 runs to 15 residues. CDR3 protein: CASSGQAGPYNEQFF. CDR3 nucleotide sequence: TGTGCCAGCAGCGGTCAAGCGGGGCCCTACAATGAGCAGTTCTTC.